This T cell receptor beta chain was captured in a study of T cell responses to AZD1222 COVID-19 vaccine. Study-level background: Second-dose recipients at about 4 or about 12 weeks were treated as one pooled group. General study findings and limits: Spike regions recognized by vaccine-associated CD4 TCRs spanned the protein, led by 160-218 and 743-854. Among spike-specific TCRs, nearly half reportedly target unmutated variant regions. Repertoire sampling was restricted to post-peak T cell response timepoints.

Germline-derived CDR1 and CDR2 are SGHTA and FQGNSA. The CDR3 has 14 amino acids. The V end lost 1 base, the J end lost 1 base, and 8 bases lay between the germline ends. The protocol was immunoSEQ multiplex PCR, while the TCRdb copy is restricted to in-frame clones and leaves out a portion. The sample includes about 59,000 clones, approximately 80% seen only once; the top ten take around 19%. This clone has only a few counts. The antigen is not known. Material: peripheral blood, obtained on day 0 of AZD1222 vaccination. The gene calls are TRBV7-2 and TRBJ2-7, with D unresolved. This clonotype was obtained from an adult in good health. The CDR3 protein is CASSLDPNSYEQYF. The CDR3 bases are TGTGCCAGCAGCTTAGACCCGAATTCCTACGAGCAGTACTTC.